These 32 T cell receptor beta chains were sequenced from one sample in a study of tumor and adjacent non-tumor tissue in lung cancer. No cell sorting was done before RNA was extracted from the tissue. The library came from three nested PCR rounds adapted from ARM-PCR protocols. Using its own MiXCR run on the multiplex PCR reads, TCRdb lists one record per CDR3 protein. The table has some 200,000 distinct CDR3 sequences, 71% seen once. The specimen sequenced was lung tumor tissue. The receptors derive from a man aged 55 to 70 with non-small cell lung cancer.

Turning to this clonotype: The limits of the CDR3 on the DNA are not certain, so only TCRdb's listed CDR3 is given. The chain employs TRBV29-1 and TRBJ1-5. The V gene's germline CDR1 is SQVTM and CDR2 ANQGSEA. The CDR3 region is 14 residues in length, termini included. The CDR3 spells CNVMFGLGNQPRHF.

This sequence joins TRBV24-1 and TRBJ2-3; D uncertain. The CDR3 runs to 15 residues. Germline V lookup: CDR1 KGHDR, CDR2 SFDVKD. V gave up 6 bases and J gave up 5 bases, with 17 bases separating them. CDR3: CATSHETTNKDTQYF. The DNA of the CDR3 is TGTGCCACCAGTCATGAAACTACGAACAAAGATACGCAGTATTTT.

This clonotype appeared many times. The V and J genes are TRBV29-1 and TRBJ2-3; no reliable D call. Trimming stripped 1 base from V and 5 bases from J, with 13 bases between. This CDR3 comprises 14 residues. Germline V gene data show CDR1 as SQVTM and CDR2 as ANQGSEA. Here the CDR3 reads CSVEVGVPGDTQYF. CDR3 in DNA: TGCAGCGTTGAAGTAGGCGTTCCCGGAGATACGCAGTATTTT.

The V and J genes are TRBV20-1 and TRBJ2-3; tentatively, D is TRBD1 (5 bases). V dropped 6 bases and J dropped 0 bases, with 16 bases sitting between them. CDR1 and CDR2 from the germline V gene are DFQATT and SNEGSKA (reference sequence). The CDR3 consists of 15 residues. In DNA form, the CDR3 reads TGCAGTGCCCGCTCGGGCAGGGTGAGCACAGATACGCAGTATTTT. This gives the protein CSARSGRVSTDTQYF.

V and J are TRBV20-1 and TRBJ1-5; D not certain. The V gene lost 3 bases and the J gene lost 14 bases, with 26 bases spanning the gap. Germline assignment: CDR1 DFQATT and CDR2 SNEGSKA (reference sequence). The CDR3 loop spans 15 amino acids. The CDR3 sequence is CSARASVGYHQLKHF. The CDR3, as DNA: TGCAGTGCTAGGGCCTCAGTGGGGTATCATCAGCTCAAGCATTTT.

Of note for this clonotype: One end of the junction varies from germline; a read error may be responsible. The chain joins TRBV29-1 to TRBJ2-3; 16 bases line up with TRBD2. The CDR3 runs 16 residues. CDR1 is SQVTM, CDR2 ANQGSEA, per germline. The CDR3 DNA follows: TGCAGCGGCGCCGGGACTAGCGGGGGGGCTAGTGATACGCGGTATTTT. Translated: CSGAGTSGGASDTRYF.

To note about this clonotype: The CDR3 ends on some other residue instead of the conserved phenylalanine or tryptophan, so this is likely a read error. The CDR3 sequence is CAGSSVGLAGWGYEQYI. DNA of the CDR3: TGTGCCGGCAGCTCCGTGGGACTAGCGGGGTGGGGCTACGAACAGTACATC. The rearrangement links TRBV11-2 to TRBJ2-7; the match to TRBD2 covers 13 bases. Germline V CDR1 and CDR2: SGHAT, FQNNGV. The CDR3 is 17 amino acids.

Regarding this clonotype: In this CDR3 the conserved last residue, phenylalanine or tryptophan, is missing, so a read error is likely. CDR3 loop: CASSLGAGSGNEQFL. The CDR3 DNA reads as TGTGCCAGCAGCTTAGGGGCGGGGAGTGGTAATGAACAGTTCCTC. This chain connects TRBV11-2 to TRBJ2-1, with a possible D match to TRBD2 (6 bases). The CDR3 covers 15 residues. In germline, CDR1 is SGHAT, CDR2 FQNNGV.

Worth noting for this clonotype: This CDR3 is missing its conserved last phenylalanine or tryptophan, likely due to a read error. V usage is TRBV10-2 and J usage is TRBJ1-1; a possible D gene is TRBD1 (6 bases). This CDR3 spans 14 amino acids. Germline V CDR1 and CDR2: WSHSY, SAAADI. The V gene lost 7 bases and the J gene lost 1 base, with 13 bases spanning the gap. The CDR3 loop is CASNPTGGNTEAFL. The CDR3 bases are TGCGCCAGCAACCCGACAGGCGGGAACACTGAAGCTTTCCTT.

To note about this clonotype: A clone one base away is much larger, so this may be a read error. The conserved phenylalanine or tryptophan is not found at the CDR3 terminus, so this likely reflects a read error. This chain links TRBV20-1 with TRBJ2-1, with D tentatively TRBD2 (5 bases). This CDR3 spans 14 amino acids. The V and J ends lost 2 bases and 0 bases respectively, with 8 bases between them. Germline V gene lookup returns CDR1 DFQATT and CDR2 SNEGSKA (reference sequence). The CDR3 loop reads CSARRAGSYNEQFL. The DNA for the CDR3 is TGCAGTGCTAGACGGGCGGGCTCCTACAATGAGCAGTTCTTA.

V gene TRBV12-3 or TRBV12-4 combines with J gene TRBJ1-1, with 11 positions matching TRBD1. The CDR3 length is 17 residues. The CDR3: CVCSPRGQGVSNTEAFF. The CDR3 region has the DNA TGTGTCTGCAGCCCAAGGGGACAGGGGGTTTCGAACACTGAAGCTTTCTTT.

In regard to this clonotype: One end of the junction is discordant with germline, which a read error may explain. The chain carries TRBV12-3 or TRBV12-4 and TRBJ1-2; TRBD1 matches at 7 bases. The CDR3 has 13 residues. The CDR3 protein is CTSSWDSYYGYTF. Written as DNA, the CDR3 is TGTACCAGCAGTTGGGACAGCTACTATGGCTACACCTTC.

Notes on this clonotype: Because it lacks the conserved phenylalanine or tryptophan at the end, this CDR3 is likely a read error. CDR3 nucleotide sequence: TGTGCCGCGTCCCGGAGACAGGTGGGAGAGCAGTACTTA. Protein: CAASRRQVGEQYL. V and J are TRBV6-5 and TRBJ2-7; possible D gene TRBD1, 6 bases. The CDR3 is made up of 13 amino acids. The germline gives CDR1 MNHEY, CDR2 SVGAGI. The V gene lost 11 bases and the J gene lost 7 bases, with 21 bases spanning the gap.

Remarks on this clonotype: The conserved closing phenylalanine or tryptophan is absent in this CDR3, likely reflecting a read error. V usage is TRBV6-2 or TRBV6-3 and J usage is TRBJ1-2, with 8 positions matching TRBD1. J was trimmed by 6 bases and V by 0 bases; bases with no gene match: 3. CDR1 is MNHEY, CDR2 SVGEGT, per germline. The CDR3 is 14 residues long. CDR3 DNA sequence: TGTGCCAGCAGTTACTCGGGACAGGTTGATGGCTACACCCTC. Translated, it gives CASSYSGQVDGYTL.

This chain connects TRBV2 to TRBJ2-2, with D possibly being TRBD2 (5 bases). V lost 3 bases, J lost 4 bases, and 12 bases lay in between. Germline V gene lookup returns CDR1 SNHLY and CDR2 FYNNEI. The CDR3 contains 15 residues. As DNA, the CDR3 is TGTGCCAGCAGTGAGGAGGCTCCTGGCACCGGGGAGCTGTTTTTT. This encodes CASSEEAPGTGELFF. Using reference TRBV2 and TRBJ2-2 for the parts outside the CDR3, the full variable domain is EPEVTQTPSHQVTQMGQEVILRCVPISNHLYFYWYRQILGQKVEFLVSFYNNEISEKSEIFDDQFSVERPDGSNFTLKIRSTKLEDSAMYFCASSEEAPGTGELFFGEGSRLTVL.

This clonotype was picked up one time. A read error may produce the germline difference seen at one junction end. The rearrangement links TRBV12-3 or TRBV12-4 to TRBJ1-6; D perhaps matches TRBD1 (5 bases). The CDR3 is 13 amino acids. The CDR3 coding sequence is TGTGCCAGCAGAGTCGGGGCAAATTCACACATCCACTTC. This codes for CASRVGANSHIHF.

About this clonotype itself: At one end, the junction sequence differs from germline, possibly due to a read error. The chain combines TRBV6-5 with TRBJ1-5; D perhaps matches TRBD1 (6 bases). CDR3 size: 16 residues. The germline V gene has CDR1 MNHEY and CDR2 SVGAGI. CDR3 sequence: CASRSEQGKVSQHQHF. In DNA, the CDR3 is TGTGCCAGCAGATCCGAGCAGGGGAAAGTGAGTCAGCACCAGCATTTT.

CDR3 region: CSAGNQGNQPQHF. The CDR3 coding sequence is TGCAGTGCTGGGAACCAGGGGAATCAGCCCCAGCATTTT. The V call is TRBV20-1, the J call TRBJ1-5; maybe TRBD1 (6 bases). The length of the CDR3 is 13 residues. V was cut by 5 bases and J by 4 bases, with 12 bases left in between. Germline CDR1 is DFQATT and CDR2 is SNEGSKA (reference sequence).

About this clonotype itself: At one boundary the junction diverges from the germline segment, which might be a read error. V and J are TRBV6-6 and TRBJ1-1, with 8 bases fitting TRBD1. Per the germline V gene, CDR1 is MNHNY and CDR2 is SVGAGI (reference sequence). The CDR3 sequence is 13 residues long. In DNA form, the CDR3 reads TGTGCCAGCAGTGGACAGGGCAACACTGAAGCTTTCTTC. Amino acids: CASSGQGNTEAFF.

This clonotype showed up just a few times. A much more abundant neighbour one base away suggests this may be a read error. V usage is TRBV29-1 and J usage is TRBJ1-2; D ambiguous. Germline V gene data show CDR1 as SQVTM and CDR2 as ANQGSEA. The CDR3 extends over 12 amino acids. Trimming removed 7 bases from V and 5 bases from J, with 14 bases in between. CDR3 in DNA: TGCAGCGCCGGAGAGGGAAAGTATGGCTACACCTTC. Its translation: CSAGEGKYGYTF.

The J gene is TRBJ2-4, the V gene TRBV4-1; D may be TRBD1 (5 bases). CDR1 MGHRA and CDR2 YSYEKL come from the germline V gene. The V end was cut by 6 bases, the J end by 0 bases, with 24 bases between. This CDR3 has 19 amino acids. The CDR3 protein is CASSRESGPLGVAKNIQYF. The CDR3, as DNA: TGCGCCAGCAGTCGAGAATCCGGACCTCTAGGGGTAGCCAAAAACATTCAGTACTTC.

The chain links TRBV7-8 to TRBJ2-7; D is tentatively TRBD1 or TRBD2 (5 bases each). The germline gives CDR1 SGHVS, CDR2 FQNEAQ. Trimming took off 4 bases at V and 11 bases at J, with 15 bases between the two ends. The CDR3 has 12 residues. CDR3 amino acids: CASSSGTKREYF. CDR3 bases: TGTGCCAGCAGCTCCGGGACGAAAAGGGAGTACTTC. The entire variable domain, with the rest obtained from reference TRBV7-8 and TRBJ2-7, is as follows: GAGVSQSPRYKVAKRGQDVALRCDPISGHVSLFWYQQALGQGPEFLTYFQNEAQLDKSGLPSDRFFAERPEGSVSTLKIQRTQQEDSAVYLCASSSGTKREYFGPGTRLTVT.

Of note for this clonotype: A junction end diverges from the germline sequence, so it may reflect a read error. This rearrangement joins TRBV20-1 to TRBJ2-5, with TRBD2 identical over 7 bases. Germline assignment: CDR1 DFQATT and CDR2 SNEGSKA (reference sequence). The length of the CDR3 is 16 residues. In nucleotides, the CDR3 is TGTAGTTCGACCGGACTAGAGCCCATCCTCCGAGAGACCCAGTACTTC. Protein: CSSTGLEPILRETQYF.

The V call is TRBV29-1, the J call TRBJ2-3; possibly TRBD2 for D (6 bases). Per germline, CDR1 SQVTM and CDR2 ANQGSEA. Trimming removed 4 bases from V and 12 bases from J, with 20 bases in between. The CDR3 contains 13 residues. The DNA for the CDR3 is TGCAGCGTTGCCCAGCGGGCCGCAGGTACACAGTATTTT. Encoded protein: CSVAQRAAGTQYF.

Comments on this clonotype: The CDR3 carries no conserved terminal phenylalanine or tryptophan, so it likely arises from a read error. The chain has TRBV20-1 and TRBJ2-7, with 14 bases identical to TRBD2. The CDR3 sequence is 14 residues long. Looked up from germline, CDR1 is DFQATT and CDR2 is SNEGSKA (reference sequence). The V and J ends lost 1 base and 5 bases, in that order; junction bases with no gene match: 1. The CDR3: CSARATSGRDEQYL. Here the CDR3 DNA reads TGCAGTGCTAGAGCGACTAGCGGGAGGGACGAGCAGTACCTA.

Details on this clonotype: With a much larger clone just one base away, this may be a read error. This chain links TRBV12-3 or TRBV12-4 with TRBJ2-3; D call uncertain. CDR3 size: 12 residues. In DNA form, the CDR3 reads TGTGCCAGCAGTTTATGGTTTGATACGCGGTATTTT. Its translation: CASSLWFDTRYF.

As concerns this clonotype: This may arise from a read error, as a much more abundant clone is one base away. This chain links TRBV29-1 with TRBJ2-1; 9 positions agree with TRBD2. Germline CDR1 SQVTM, CDR2 ANQGSEA. The V and J ends lost 1 base and 10 bases, in that order; junction bases with no gene match: 11. The CDR3 length is 15 residues. The CDR3 here is CSVEGPVAGEGEQFF. The CDR3 DNA reads TGCAGCGTTGAAGGTCCGGTAGCGGGAGAGGGGGAGCAGTTCTTC.

This clonotype has just one count. A read error may explain this, as a much larger clone is one base away. The rearrangement uses TRBV10-1 and TRBJ1-1; tentatively, D is TRBD1 (6 bases). The CDR3 length is 13 residues. Germline loops: CDR1 WNHNN, CDR2 SYGVQD (reference sequence). Written as DNA, the CDR3 is TGCCCCAGCAGTTCCACAGGGTCCACTGAAGCTTTCTTT. Translated, it gives CPSSSTGSTEAFF.

This clonotype was recorded at least ten times. The rearrangement joins TRBV7-8 to TRBJ1-5, with D possibly matching TRBD1 (6 bases). Germline CDR1 SGHVS, CDR2 FQNEAQ. This CDR3 contains 14 residues. Trimming shortened V by 4 bases and J by 2 bases, and 9 bases separated the two germline ends. The CDR3 DNA follows: TGTGCCAGCAGCTCAGGGGTGGGCAATCAGCCCCAGCATTTT. Residues: CASSSGVGNQPQHF.

As concerns this clonotype: With a much larger clone just one base away, this may be a read error. J is TRBJ1-5 and V is TRBV12-3 or TRBV12-4; possible D gene TRBD1, 5 bases. This CDR3 region has 12 residues. V lost 2 bases, J lost 11 bases, and 10 bases lay in between. CDR3 sequence: CASSLLGESQHF. CDR3 nucleotides: TGTGCCAGCAGTTTATTGGGGGAGTCCCAGCATTTT.

The V call is TRBV30, the J call TRBJ2-7; 9 positions agree with TRBD1. The junction had 10 bases not matched to a gene; V was cut back by 3 bases and J by 4 bases. Germline loops: CDR1 GTSNPN, CDR2 SVGIG (reference sequence). The CDR3 is 15 residues long. CDR3 coding DNA: TGTGCCTGGAGCCACACGGGGGACAGGGCATACGAGCAGTACTTC. Translation gives CAWSHTGDRAYEQYF.

This chain joins TRBV20-1 and TRBJ2-5; no firm D call. Looked up from germline, CDR1 is DFQATT and CDR2 is SNEGSKA (reference sequence). CDR3 length equals 11 residues. The CDR3 DNA reads TGCAGGCCCCGGGCGGAAGAGACCCAGTACTTC. Protein sequence: CRPRAEETQYF.